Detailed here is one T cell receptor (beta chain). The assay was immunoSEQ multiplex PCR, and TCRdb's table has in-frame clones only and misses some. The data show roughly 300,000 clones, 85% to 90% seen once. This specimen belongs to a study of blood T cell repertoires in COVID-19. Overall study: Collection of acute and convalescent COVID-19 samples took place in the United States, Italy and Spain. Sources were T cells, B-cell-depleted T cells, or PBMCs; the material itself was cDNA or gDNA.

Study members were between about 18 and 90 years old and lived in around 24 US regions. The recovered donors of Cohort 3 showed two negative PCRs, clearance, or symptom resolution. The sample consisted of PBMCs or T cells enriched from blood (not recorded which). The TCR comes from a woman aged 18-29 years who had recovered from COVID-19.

The chain's CDR3 is CASSVGTGVGTEAFF. The CDR3 bases are TGCGCCAGCAGCGTGGGGACAGGGGTGGGCACTGAAGCTTTCTTT. The chain uses TRBV5-1 and TRBJ1-1; 10 bases fit TRBD1. Trimming removed 4 bases from V and 4 bases from J; junction bases left unmatched: 7. This CDR3 spans 15 amino acids. CDR1 SGHRS and CDR2 YFSETQ come from the germline V gene.